The 26 T cell receptor beta chains given below trace back to one sample, sequenced in a study of metastatic and nonmetastatic thyroid tumors. TCRdb reanalyzed the PCR reads with MiXCR. This repertoire shows some 33,000 clones, 20% to 25% found once; its top ten account for approximately 3%. Every patient was untreated before thyroid surgery. Sequenced: tumor tissue. The receptors stem from a male donor with papillary thyroid cancer or a benign thyroid nodule (not recorded which). Some clones in this sample may be carry-over from other donors' samples.

The rearrangement joins TRBV7-3 to TRBJ2-2; D possibly corresponds to TRBD2 (6 bases). Germline V gene sequence: CDR1 SGHTA, CDR2 FQGTGA. Trimming cost V 6 bases and J 9 bases, with 14 bases left between them. The CDR3 contains 13 residues. The CDR3 bases are TGTGCCAGCAGGAGGGACTCAGCCAGGGAGCTGTTTTTT. This codes for CASRRDSARELFF. Variable domain in full (rest from reference TRBV7-3 and TRBJ2-2): GAGVSQTPSNKVTEKGKYVELRCDPISGHTALYWYRQSLGQGPEFLIYFQGTGAADDSGLPNDRFFAVRPEGSVSTLKIQRTERGDSAVYLCASRRDSARELFFGEGSRLTVL.

This clone showed up just a few times. The V gene is TRBV11-2, the J gene TRBJ2-7, with D possibly being TRBD2 (5 bases). The germline CDR1 and CDR2 sequences are SGHAT and FQNNGV. V was trimmed by 5 bases and J by 9 bases, leaving 17 bases between them. This CDR3 has 13 residues. The CDR3 bases are TGTGCCAGCAGCCAACCGGGATTTGAACCGCAGTACTTC. It encodes CASSQPGFEPQYF.

In its sample, this clone was seen a few times. This CDR3 is CASSNRGSSYEQYF. The CDR3 nucleotides are TGTGCCAGCAGTAACAGGGGTAGCTCCTACGAGCAGTACTTC. The gene calls are TRBV6-5 and TRBJ2-7; 7 nucleotides align to TRBD1. The germline V gene encodes CDR1 MNHEY and CDR2 SVGAGI. The CDR3 covers 14 residues. Trimming cost V 5 bases and J 0 bases; bases outside gene matches: 4.

The table lists this clone with a few counts. This sequence may be a read error, since a much larger clone differs from it by one base. The rearrangement links TRBV7-9 to TRBJ1-2; D is perhaps TRBD1 (5 bases). The CDR3 is 12 residues long. CDR1 and CDR2 (germline): SEHNR, FQNEAQ (reference sequence). Trimming pared 2 bases from V and 5 bases from J, leaving 6 bases between. The CDR3: CASSLKGYGYTF. The CDR3 region has the DNA TGTGCCAGCAGCTTAAAGGGGTATGGCTACACCTTC.

This clone was counted ten times or more. V and J are TRBV5-1 and TRBJ1-1, with D unclear. Germline V gene sequence: CDR1 SGHRS, CDR2 YFSETQ. The CDR3 is 15 residues long. Trimming stripped 1 base from V and 0 bases from J, with 10 bases between. This CDR3 reads CASSLLTPVNTEAFF. Written as DNA, the CDR3 is TGCGCCAGCAGCTTGTTGACCCCAGTGAACACTGAAGCTTTCTTT.

Ten or more counts support this clone. CDR3 in DNA: TGTGCCAGTAGTATGGTGGGAACCTACGAGCAGTACTTC. It encodes CASSMVGTYEQYF. The chain carries TRBV19 and TRBJ2-7; no firm D call. The CDR3 consists of 13 residues. V was cut by 3 bases and J by 2 bases, with 8 bases left in between. The germline V gene has CDR1 LNHDA and CDR2 SQIVND (reference sequence).

This clone was counted a single time. Mismatch with germline at one junction end may stem from a read error. This rearrangement joins TRBV20-1 to TRBJ2-1; D gene uncertain. From germline, CDR1 is DFQATT and CDR2 SNEGSKA (reference sequence). The CDR3 extends over 15 amino acids. The CDR3 coding sequence is TGCAGTGCTAGAGATGGCAGGCTGCCTCTCAATGAGCATTTCTTC. This gives the protein CSARDGRLPLNEHFF.

This sequence joins TRBV28 and TRBJ2-1; D not certain. V was trimmed by 6 bases and J by 6 bases, leaving 27 bases between them. The CDR3 sequence is 18 residues long. The germline CDR1 and CDR2 sequences are MDHEN and SYDVKM. In DNA, the CDR3 is TGTGCCAGCAGCAACGGTGGTGGAAGGGCCGCTGGGCCCAATGAGCAGTTCTTC. It encodes CASSNGGGRAAGPNEQFF.

This clone was detected many times. This chain joins TRBV7-2 and TRBJ2-1; the match to TRBD2 covers 8 bases. The CDR3 runs 16 residues. Germline trimming cut 4 bases from V and 8 bases from J; bases unmatched to any gene: 13. CDR1 and CDR2 from the germline V gene are SGHTA and FQGNSA. The CDR3 sequence: CASSYGLARGRDEQFF. The CDR3 DNA follows: TGTGCCAGCAGCTACGGACTAGCCCGGGGGCGGGATGAGCAGTTCTTC.

V is TRBV5-1 and J is TRBJ1-1; D unresolved. CDR3 length: 15 residues. The V gene's germline CDR1 is SGHRS and CDR2 YFSETQ. Trimming took off 4 bases at V and 2 bases at J, with 15 bases between the two ends. The CDR3 here is CASSEGRGTNTEAFF. CDR3 nucleotides: TGCGCCAGCAGCGAAGGACGGGGTACCAACACTGAAGCTTTCTTT.

This clone was counted many times. V usage is TRBV6-1 and J usage is TRBJ2-7; D uncertain. Trimming pared 5 bases from V and 3 bases from J, leaving 17 bases between. This CDR3 is 15 amino acids long. In germline, CDR1 is MNHNS, CDR2 SASEGT. For the CDR3, the DNA is TGTGCCAGCAGTTCCGACCGGGCCAAGAGCTACGAGCAGTACTTC. Protein product: CASSSDRAKSYEQYF.

This clone was seen more than once but under ten times. A much larger clone lies one base from this, so it may be a read error. The chain uses TRBV7-9 and TRBJ2-3, with unresolved D. Germline V lookup: CDR1 SEHNR, CDR2 FQNEAQ (reference sequence). This CDR3 contains 12 residues. The CDR3: CASIFSTDTQYF. The CDR3 coding sequence is TGCGCCAGCATCTTTTCCACAGATACGCAGTATTTT.

The chain uses TRBV7-2 and TRBJ2-5; TRBD2 matches at 14 bases. The J segment lost 1 base and the V segment lost 5 bases, leaving 3 bases of the junction unmatched. Germline lookup yields CDR1 SGHTA and CDR2 FQGNSA. This CDR3 has 16 residues. The CDR3 sequence: CASSRLAGGIQETQYF. DNA of the CDR3: TGTGCCAGCAGCCGACTAGCGGGGGGGATCCAAGAGACCCAGTACTTC.

This clone has more than one count but fewer than ten. This chain links TRBV6-5 with TRBJ1-2; 7 bases map to TRBD1. In germline, CDR1 is MNHEY, CDR2 SVGAGI. There are 13 residues in the CDR3. Losses at the gene ends were 0 bases for V and 8 bases for J; bases not matched to a gene: 3. The CDR3 DNA reads as TGTGCCAGCAGTTACTCCACAGGGGTCGGCTACACCTTC. Amino acids: CASSYSTGVGYTF.

A remark on this clone: This sample includes further DNA sequences coding for the same CDR3. The chain links TRBV20-1 to TRBJ2-1; TRBD1 agrees at 8 bases. The trim removed 6 bases at V and 7 bases at J, leaving 14 bases unmatched. The germline V gene encodes CDR1 DFQATT and CDR2 SNEGSKA (reference sequence). This CDR3 contains 15 residues. This CDR3 reads CSAAVPGQGLNEQFF. The CDR3 DNA follows: TGCAGTGCCGCTGTTCCTGGACAGGGTTTAAATGAGCAGTTCTTC.

J is TRBJ1-1 and V is TRBV11-2; D is ambiguous. The CDR3 runs to 13 residues. V shed 5 bases and J shed 1 base, with 8 bases lying between them. Germline V gene lookup returns CDR1 SGHAT and CDR2 FQNNGV. Here the CDR3 reads CASSLEQNTEAFF. For the CDR3, the DNA is TGTGCCAGCAGCCTCGAGCAGAACACTGAAGCTTTCTTT.

This clone appeared many times. The chain is built from TRBV5-6 and TRBJ2-1; 7 nucleotides agree with TRBD1. The CDR3 runs to 14 residues. Germline V gene lookup returns CDR1 SGHDT and CDR2 YYEEEE. With V trimmed by 3 bases and J by 6 bases, 6 bases remained unmatched. Written as DNA, the CDR3 is TGTGCCAGCAGCTCATTTGACAGGGCCAATGAGCAGTTCTTC. Its translation: CASSSFDRANEQFF.

To note about this clone: A read error may account for a junction end that differs from germline. The rearrangement joins TRBV12-3 or TRBV12-4 to TRBJ1-1; the match to TRBD1 covers 7 bases. This CDR3 is built from 14 residues. CDR3 protein: CACSLGRGSHEAFF. The DNA of the CDR3 is TGTGCCTGCAGTTTAGGCAGGGGGTCGCATGAAGCTTTCTTT.

This clone has a handful of counts. The rearrangement joins TRBV28 to TRBJ2-1; TRBD2 matches at 13 bases. Germline assignment: CDR1 MDHEN and CDR2 SYDVKM. The length of the CDR3 is 16 residues. V trimming: 6 bases; J trimming: 3 bases; junction bases outside the gene matches: 5. The CDR3 here is CASRPLAGGNYNEQFF. The CDR3 DNA reads TGTGCCAGCAGACCACTAGCGGGAGGGAACTACAATGAGCAGTTCTTC.

This clone was counted ten times or more. This chain connects TRBV30 to TRBJ1-1; D is ambiguous. From germline, CDR1 is GTSNPN and CDR2 SVGIG (reference sequence). V lost 1 base and J lost 0, with 6 bases in between. The CDR3 totals 13 residues. In nucleotides, the CDR3 is TGTGCCTGGAGTGCTAACCTGAACACTGAAGCTTTCTTT. This encodes CAWSANLNTEAFF. The full variable domain, rest sourced from reference TRBV30 and TRBJ1-1, is SQTIHQWPATLVQPVGSPLSLECTVEGTSNPNLYWYRQAAGRGLQLLFYSVGIGQISSEVPQNLSASRPQDRQFILSSKKLLLSDSGFYLCAWSANLNTEAFFGQGTRLTVV.

The chain is built from TRBV4-2 and TRBJ2-1; D may be TRBD1 or TRBD2 (5 bases each). Germline V gene sequence: CDR1 LGHNA, CDR2 YNFKEQ. V lost 0 bases and J 2 bases, leaving 11 bases between the germline ends. There are 16 residues in the CDR3. The CDR3 reads CASSQERGTPYNEQFF. The CDR3 bases are TGTGCCAGCAGCCAAGAGAGGGGAACCCCCTACAATGAGCAGTTCTTC.

This clone was counted a few times. The conserved phenylalanine or tryptophan is not found at the CDR3 terminus, so this likely reflects a read error. The chain uses TRBV6-1 and TRBJ2-3, with D unresolved. Germline CDR1 reads MNHNS; CDR2 reads SASEGT. Trimming shortened V by 5 bases and J by 6 bases, and 12 bases separated the two germline ends. There are 13 residues in the CDR3. The CDR3 DNA is TGTGCCAGCAGTAAAGGGTCGGCGGATACGCAGTATTCT. It is translated as CASSKGSADTQYS.

Worth noting for this clone: At one end the junction does not follow the germline gene, possibly because of a read error. The chain links TRBV11-1 to TRBJ2-3; 7 bases map to TRBD2. Germline CDR1 is SGHAT and CDR2 is FQDESV (reference sequence). This CDR3 is built from 16 residues. The CDR3 DNA follows: TGTGCCAGCAGCTTGCTAGCGGAGGGACTCACATATACGCAGTATTTT. Amino acids: CASSLLAEGLTYTQYF. Supplemented by reference TRBV11-1 and TRBJ2-3, the full variable domain reads EAEVAQSPRYKITEKSQAVAFWCDPISGHATLYWYRQILGQGPELLVQFQDESVVDDSQLPKDRFSAERLKGVDSTLKIQPAELGDSAMYLCASSLLAEGLTYTQYFGPGTRLTVL.

As for this clone: The junction differs from germline at one of its ends, possibly a read error. V and J are TRBV6-1 and TRBJ1-2; 8 positions match TRBD1. In germline, CDR1 is MNHNS, CDR2 SASEGT. The CDR3 is 16 amino acids. CDR3 loop: CASSETGTGRAYRYTF. The DNA of the CDR3 is TGTGCCAGCAGTGAAACGGGGACAGGTCGGGCCTATCGCTACACCTTC.

This clone has a count of ten or more. This chain links TRBV20-1 with TRBJ2-7; TRBD2 aligns across 8 bases. The V segment lost 1 base and the J segment 1 base; nucleotides outside the gene matches: 12. CDR3 length: 17 amino acids. In germline, CDR1 is DFQATT, CDR2 SNEGSKA (reference sequence). DNA for the CDR3: TGCAGTGCTAGAGCACCGAGCGCGGGAGGCAATTCCTACGAGCAGTACTTC. Its protein is CSARAPSAGGNSYEQYF.

This clone occurred a few times. V usage is TRBV6-2 or TRBV6-3 and J usage is TRBJ2-7; D might be TRBD2 (6 bases). Trimming left V 4 bases short and J 3 bases short, with 16 bases between. Germline V gene data show CDR1 as MNHEY and CDR2 as SVGEGT. The CDR3 is made up of 15 amino acids. The CDR3 region has the DNA TGTGCCAGCAGTTTCCAATGCGGGATCATCTACGAGCAGTACTTC. Amino acid sequence: CASSFQCGIIYEQYF.